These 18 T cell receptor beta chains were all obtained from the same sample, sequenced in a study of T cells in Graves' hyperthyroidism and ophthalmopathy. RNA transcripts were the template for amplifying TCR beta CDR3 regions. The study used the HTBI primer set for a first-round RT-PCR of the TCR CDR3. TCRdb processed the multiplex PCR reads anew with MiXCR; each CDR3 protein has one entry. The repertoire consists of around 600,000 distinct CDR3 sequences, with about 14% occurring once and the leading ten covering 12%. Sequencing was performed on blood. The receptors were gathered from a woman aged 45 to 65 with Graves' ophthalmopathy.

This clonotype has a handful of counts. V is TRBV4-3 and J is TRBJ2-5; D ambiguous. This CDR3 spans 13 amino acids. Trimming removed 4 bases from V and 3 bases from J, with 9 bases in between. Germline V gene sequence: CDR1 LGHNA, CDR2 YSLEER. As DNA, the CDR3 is TGCGCCAGCAGCCCCCAGATTGAAGAGACCCAGTACTTC. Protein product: CASSPQIEETQYF.

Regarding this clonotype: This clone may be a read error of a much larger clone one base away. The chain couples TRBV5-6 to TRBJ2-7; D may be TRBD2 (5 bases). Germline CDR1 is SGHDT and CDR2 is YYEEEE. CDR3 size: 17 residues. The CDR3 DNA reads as TGTGCCAGCAGCCGTCCCCTGAGGGCTAGTAAGGATCGCGAGCAGTGCTTC. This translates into CASSRPLRASKDREQCF.

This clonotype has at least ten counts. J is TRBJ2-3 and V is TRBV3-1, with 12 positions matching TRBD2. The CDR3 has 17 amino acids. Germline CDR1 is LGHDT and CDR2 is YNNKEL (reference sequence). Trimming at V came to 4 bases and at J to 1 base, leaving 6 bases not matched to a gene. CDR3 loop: CASSPLTSGSRTDTQYF. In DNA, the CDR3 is TGTGCCAGCAGCCCGCTGACTAGCGGGAGTCGCACAGATACGCAGTATTTT.

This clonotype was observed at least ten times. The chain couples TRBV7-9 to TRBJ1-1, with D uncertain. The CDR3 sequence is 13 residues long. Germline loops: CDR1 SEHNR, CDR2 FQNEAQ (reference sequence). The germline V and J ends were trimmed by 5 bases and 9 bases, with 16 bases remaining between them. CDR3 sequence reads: CASSQNRGGKAFF. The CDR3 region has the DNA TGTGCCAGCAGCCAAAACCGGGGTGGTAAAGCTTTCTTT.

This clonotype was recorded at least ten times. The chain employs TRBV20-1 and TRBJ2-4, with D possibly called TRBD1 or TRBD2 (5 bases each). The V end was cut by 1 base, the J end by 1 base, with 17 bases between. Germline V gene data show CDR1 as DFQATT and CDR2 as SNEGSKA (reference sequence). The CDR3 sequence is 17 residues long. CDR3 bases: TGCAGTGCTAGAGTCCCAGCCAGCTGGGGGGCCAAAAACATTCAGTACTTC. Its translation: CSARVPASWGAKNIQYF.

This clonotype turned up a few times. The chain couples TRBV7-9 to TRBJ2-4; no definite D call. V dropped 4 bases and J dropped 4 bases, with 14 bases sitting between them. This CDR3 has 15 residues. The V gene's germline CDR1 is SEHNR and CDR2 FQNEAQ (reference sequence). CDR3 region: CASSWGGSEKNIQYF. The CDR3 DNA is TGTGCCAGCAGCTGGGGTGGGTCAGAAAAAAACATTCAGTACTTC.

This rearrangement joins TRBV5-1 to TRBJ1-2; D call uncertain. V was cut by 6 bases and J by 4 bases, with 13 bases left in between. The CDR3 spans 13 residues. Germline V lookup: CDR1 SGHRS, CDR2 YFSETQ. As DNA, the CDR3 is TGCGCCAGCACCAGTGGAGGAGGCTATGGCTACACCTTC. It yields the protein CASTSGGGYGYTF.

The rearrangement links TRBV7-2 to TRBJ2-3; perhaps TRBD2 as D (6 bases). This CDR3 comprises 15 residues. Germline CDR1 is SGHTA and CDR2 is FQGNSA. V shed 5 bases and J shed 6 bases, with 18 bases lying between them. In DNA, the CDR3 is TGTGCCAGCAGCCAAGCCCCCGGAGGGTCGGATACGCAGTATTTT. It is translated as CASSQAPGGSDTQYF.

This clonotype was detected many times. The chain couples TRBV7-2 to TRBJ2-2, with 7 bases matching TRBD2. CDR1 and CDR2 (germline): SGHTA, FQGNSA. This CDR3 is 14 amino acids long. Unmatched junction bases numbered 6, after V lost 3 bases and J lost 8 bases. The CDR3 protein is CASSFVGGSGELFF. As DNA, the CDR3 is TGTGCCAGCAGCTTTGTGGGCGGGAGTGGGGAGCTGTTTTTT.

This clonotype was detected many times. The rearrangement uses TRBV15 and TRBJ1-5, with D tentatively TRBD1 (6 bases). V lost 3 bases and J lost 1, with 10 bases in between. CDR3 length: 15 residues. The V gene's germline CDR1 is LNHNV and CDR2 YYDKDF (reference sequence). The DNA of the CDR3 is TGTGCCACCAGCAGTTCCGGGACAAGCAATCAGCCCCAGCATTTT. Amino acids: CATSSSGTSNQPQHF.

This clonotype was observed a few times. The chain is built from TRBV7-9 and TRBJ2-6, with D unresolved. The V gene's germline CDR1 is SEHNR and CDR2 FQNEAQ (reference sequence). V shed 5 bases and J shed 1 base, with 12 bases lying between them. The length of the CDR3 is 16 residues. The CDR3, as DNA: TGTGCCAGCAGCCCACAAGGCGATTCTGGGGCCAACGTCCTGACTTTC. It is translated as CASSPQGDSGANVLTF.

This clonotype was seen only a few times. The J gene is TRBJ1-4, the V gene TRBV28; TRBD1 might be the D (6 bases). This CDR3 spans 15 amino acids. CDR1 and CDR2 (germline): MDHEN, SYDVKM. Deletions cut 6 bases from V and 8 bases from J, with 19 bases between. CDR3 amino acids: CASRRQVGYTEKLFF. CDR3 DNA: TGTGCCAGCAGACGACAGGTTGGGTATACCGAAAAACTGTTTTTT.

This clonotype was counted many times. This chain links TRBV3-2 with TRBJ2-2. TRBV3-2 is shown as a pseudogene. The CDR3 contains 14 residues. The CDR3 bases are TGTGCCAGCAGCCAAGACAAGTACACCGGGGAGCTGTTTTTT. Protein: CASSQDKYTGELFF.

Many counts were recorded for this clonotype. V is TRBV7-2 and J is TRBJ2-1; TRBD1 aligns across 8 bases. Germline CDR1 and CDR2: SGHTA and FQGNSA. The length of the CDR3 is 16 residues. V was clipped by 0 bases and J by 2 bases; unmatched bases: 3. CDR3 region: CASSLAGTGAYNEQFF. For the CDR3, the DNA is TGTGCCAGCAGCTTAGCCGGGACAGGCGCCTACAATGAGCAGTTCTTC.

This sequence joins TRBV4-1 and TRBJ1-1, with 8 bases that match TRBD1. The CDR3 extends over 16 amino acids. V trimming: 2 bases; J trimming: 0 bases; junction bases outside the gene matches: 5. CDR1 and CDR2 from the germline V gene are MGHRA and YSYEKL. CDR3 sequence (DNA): TGCGCCAGCAGCCAACCTCAGGACAGGGTGAACACTGAAGCTTTCTTT. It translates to CASSQPQDRVNTEAFF.

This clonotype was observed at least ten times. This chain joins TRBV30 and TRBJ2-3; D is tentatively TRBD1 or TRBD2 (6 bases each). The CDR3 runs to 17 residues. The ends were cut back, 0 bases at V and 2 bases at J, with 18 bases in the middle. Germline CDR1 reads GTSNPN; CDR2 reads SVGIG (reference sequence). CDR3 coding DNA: TGTGCCTGGAGTGTAGTACGGGGGCCGGGCTTCACAGATACGCAGTATTTT. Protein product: CAWSVVRGPGFTDTQYF.

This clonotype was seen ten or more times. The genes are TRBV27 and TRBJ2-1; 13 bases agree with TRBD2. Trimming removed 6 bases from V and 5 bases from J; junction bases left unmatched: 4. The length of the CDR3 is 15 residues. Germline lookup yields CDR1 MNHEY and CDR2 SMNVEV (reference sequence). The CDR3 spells CASSQLAGGNNEQFF. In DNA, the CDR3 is TGTGCCAGCAGCCAACTAGCGGGAGGGAACAATGAGCAGTTCTTC.

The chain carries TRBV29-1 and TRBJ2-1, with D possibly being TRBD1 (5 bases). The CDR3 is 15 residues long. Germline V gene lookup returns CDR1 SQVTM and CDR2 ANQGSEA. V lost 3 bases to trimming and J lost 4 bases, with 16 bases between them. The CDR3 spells CSVDQGPSRYNEQFF. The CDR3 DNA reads TGCAGCGTTGACCAGGGCCCCTCAAGATACAATGAGCAGTTCTTC.